This T cell receptor (beta chain) is drawn from a study of Ad26.COV2.S vaccination and SARS-CoV-2 variants. Overall study: Enrolled in COV1001, the donor was in the Ad26.COV2.S trial arm, which received the vaccine. Participants got Ad26.COV2.S intramuscularly, once or twice 56 days apart. General study results and limits: Possibly, TCR breadth and depth analyses underestimated total T cell responses.

The sample's treatment: roughly 19 received Ad26.COV2.S at low or high dose, single or two shots; about 5 received placebo; per-sample allocation not given. It was on day 63 after the first vaccine or placebo injection that samples were taken. The administered vaccine (an Ad26 vector) expressed Wuhan-strain SARS-CoV-2 spike. The V and J ends lost 0 bases and 5 bases respectively, with 20 bases between them. Germline loops: CDR1 SGDLS, CDR2 YYNGEE. The CDR3 extends over 17 amino acids. Sequencing was performed with immunoSEQ multiplex PCR; in TCRdb, only in-frame clones are kept and a portion is missing. The table records some 410,000 clones, around 92% of them present only once. To note about this clone: Its antigen is as yet unknown.

The clonotype originates from a person between 18 and 59 years old who received the Ad26.COV2.S COVID-19 vaccine or a placebo. This chain links TRBV9 with TRBJ1-2; a possible D gene is TRBD1 (5 bases). The sample here was peripheral blood, taken in a trial of Ad26.COV2.S vaccine versus placebo. CDR3 sequence reads: CASSVGDLFDPRYGYTF. The CDR3 region has the DNA TGTGCCAGCAGCGTAGGGGACTTGTTCGATCCCCGTTATGGCTACACCTTC.